Below, 28 T cell receptor beta chains from the same sample are listed, as sequenced in a study. TCRdb re-analysed the RT-PCR reads in MiXCR, keeping a single row per CDR3 protein. Of hundreds of thousands of distinct CDR3 sequences in the sample, 13% to 15% were seen once. The material sequenced was memory CD4+ T cells from blood. The receptors derive from a female donor in good health, serving as a healthy control.

This clonotype showed up just a few times. This chain connects TRBV20-1 to TRBJ1-2, with TRBD1 matching over 7 bases. Trimming cost V 3 bases and J 1 base; bases outside gene matches: 5. This CDR3 spans 14 amino acids. Germline V gene data show CDR1 as DFQATT and CDR2 as SNEGSKA (reference sequence). CDR3 bases: TGCAGTGCTAGGGGGACAGCCAATAACTATGGCTACACCTTC. It is translated as CSARGTANNYGYTF.

In its sample, this clonotype was seen a few times. The gene calls are TRBV30 and TRBJ1-5; perhaps TRBD1 as D (5 bases). This CDR3 spans 13 amino acids. The germline gives CDR1 GTSNPN, CDR2 SVGIG (reference sequence). V shed 4 bases and J shed 6 bases, with 13 bases lying between them. The CDR3 reads CAWKQGDGQPQHF. The CDR3 DNA is TGTGCCTGGAAGCAGGGCGACGGTCAGCCCCAGCATTTT.

The rearrangement links TRBV7-2 to TRBJ2-2, with TRBD2 matching over 7 bases. V shed 3 bases and J 5 bases; nucleotides not matched to a gene: 12. Germline CDR1 is SGHTA and CDR2 is FQGNSA. This CDR3 spans 17 amino acids. In DNA form, the CDR3 reads TGTGCCAGCAGCTTTCTTCCCGGCGGGGGAGGTACCGGGGAGCTGTTTTTT. Its translation is CASSFLPGGGGTGELFF.

This chain uses TRBV5-1 with TRBJ1-2; 9 nucleotides match TRBD1. The CDR3 contains 15 residues. Trimming cost V 3 bases and J 0 bases; bases outside gene matches: 3. The V gene's germline CDR1 is SGHRS and CDR2 YFSETQ. CDR3 nucleotides: TGCGCCAGCAGCTCCCGACAGGGGGCTAACTATGGCTACACCTTC. Translating it yields CASSSRQGANYGYTF.

The table lists this clonotype with many counts. The V call is TRBV7-2, the J call TRBJ1-2, with D uncertain. Germline assignment: CDR1 SGHTA and CDR2 FQGNSA. Trimming stripped 2 bases from V and 7 bases from J, with 11 bases between. This CDR3 is 13 amino acids long. The CDR3 DNA sequence: TGTGCCAGCAGCTTACTGGGGATCCCTGGCTACACCTTC. It encodes CASSLLGIPGYTF.

This clonotype has only one observation. The V call is TRBV5-1, the J call TRBJ2-7; D gene ambiguous. The ends were cut back, 4 bases at V and 2 bases at J, with 19 bases in the middle. Germline-derived CDR1 and CDR2 are SGHRS and YFSETQ. This CDR3 comprises 16 residues. The CDR3 is CASSPGSFPLAYEQYF. CDR3 nucleotide sequence: TGCGCCAGCAGCCCTGGATCGTTCCCCTTAGCCTACGAGCAGTACTTC.

This clonotype was picked up many times. This chain connects TRBV20-1 to TRBJ1-2, with D possibly being TRBD1 (5 bases). CDR1 and CDR2 from the germline V gene are DFQATT and SNEGSKA (reference sequence). There are 13 residues in the CDR3. The V end was cut by 2 bases, the J end by 8 bases, with 15 bases between. CDR3 region: CSARLDTSPGYTF. The CDR3 nucleotides read TGCAGTGCTAGATTGGACACCTCCCCGGGCTACACCTTC.

This clonotype was seen many times. The chain carries TRBV5-1 and TRBJ2-3; 12 nucleotides align to TRBD2. The V and J ends lost 2 bases and 4 bases, in that order; junction bases with no gene match: 8. Germline lookup yields CDR1 SGHRS and CDR2 YFSETQ. This CDR3 has 17 amino acids. CDR3 residues: CASSFSPSGRASDTQYF. The CDR3 DNA reads TGCGCCAGCAGCTTTTCGCCTAGCGGGAGGGCGTCAGATACGCAGTATTTT.

This clonotype has only a few counts. CDR3 nucleotides: TGTGCCAGCAGCTTCACTTATTCGACGGATTACAATCAGCCCCAGCATTTT. Its protein product is CASSFTYSTDYNQPQHF. The chain uses TRBV7-2 and TRBJ1-5; no reliable D call. Germline V gene sequence: CDR1 SGHTA, CDR2 FQGNSA. This CDR3 is 17 amino acids long. Trimming stripped 3 bases from V and 3 bases from J, with 18 bases between.

A word on this clonotype: This may be a read error: a much more frequent sequence differs by one nucleotide. The chain employs TRBV27 and TRBJ2-5, with D perhaps matching TRBD2 (6 bases). Germline V CDR1 and CDR2: MNHEY, SMNVEV (reference sequence). CDR3 length equals 14 residues. V was pared by 5 bases and J by 7 bases, with 17 bases between. As DNA, the CDR3 is TGTGCCAGCAGTCCGACGGTCTCCGGGGGGACCCAGTACTTC. Translating gives CASSPTVSGGTQYF.

This clonotype was recorded at least ten times. V gene TRBV29-1 combines with J gene TRBJ1-2, with D unresolved. CDR1 is SQVTM, CDR2 ANQGSEA, per germline. This CDR3 has 11 amino acids. Trimming pared 6 bases from V and 4 bases from J, leaving 9 bases between. The chain's CDR3 is CSVANSYGYTF. CDR3 in DNA: TGCAGCGTGGCGAATAGCTATGGCTACACCTTC.

Ten or more counts support this clonotype. The chain joins TRBV12-3 or TRBV12-4 to TRBJ2-3, with D hard to call. This CDR3 spans 14 amino acids. Trimming cost V 6 bases and J 4 bases, with 14 bases left between them. DNA for the CDR3: TGTGCCAGCAGCCCTTCGCAGCTAGCAGATACGCAGTATTTT. Translated, it gives CASSPSQLADTQYF.

In this sample, this clonotype turned up many times. V gene TRBV5-1 combines with J gene TRBJ1-1, with a weak D call TRBD1 (6 bases). The CDR3 consists of 15 residues. V lost 0 bases to trimming and J lost 1 base, with 10 bases between them. Germline CDR1 and CDR2: SGHRS and YFSETQ. CDR3 DNA: TGCGCCAGCAGCTTGGGAACGGGACAGAACACTGAAGCTTTCTTT. This sequence encodes CASSLGTGQNTEAFF.

This clonotype was seen only a few times. The chain combines TRBV7-8 with TRBJ1-4; possible D gene TRBD1, 5 bases. CDR1 and CDR2 from the germline V gene are SGHVS and FQNEAQ. The V and J ends lost 1 base and 14 bases respectively, with 17 bases between them. This CDR3 spans 14 amino acids. The CDR3 region is CASSLVRGGGRLFF. CDR3 bases: TGTGCCAGCAGCTTAGTGAGGGGAGGCGGCCGGCTGTTTTTT.

This clonotype was picked up many times. This sequence joins TRBV20-1 and TRBJ1-6, with TRBD1 matching 10 bases. Trimming removed 3 bases from V and 6 bases from J; junction bases left unmatched: 2. The germline CDR1 and CDR2 sequences are DFQATT and SNEGSKA (reference sequence). The CDR3 covers 14 residues. CDR3 DNA sequence: TGCAGTGCTAGCCGGGACAGGGGTAATTCACCCCTCCACTTT. This translates into CSASRDRGNSPLHF.

The rearrangement uses TRBV25-1 and TRBJ2-7; TRBD2 is a possible D gene (5 bases). The CDR3 sequence is 10 residues long. V shed 8 bases and J shed 9 bases, with 11 bases lying between them. The V gene's germline CDR1 is MGHDK and CDR2 SYGVNS. The CDR3 loop is CASRSGGQYF. The DNA of the CDR3 is TGTGCCAGCCGGAGCGGCGGGCAGTACTTC.

This clonotype was picked up a small number of times. J is TRBJ2-2 and V is TRBV28, with unresolved D. V was pared by 6 bases and J by 4 bases, with 12 bases between. The germline CDR1 and CDR2 sequences are MDHEN and SYDVKM. The CDR3 runs to 14 residues. Here the CDR3 reads CASSPRVVTGELFF. In DNA form, the CDR3 reads TGTGCCAGCAGCCCCCGAGTGGTCACCGGGGAGCTGTTTTTT.

The chain carries TRBV7-2 and TRBJ2-1, with TRBD1 matching 7 bases. After removal of 5 bases from V and 4 bases from J, the junction contained 5 bases not matched to a gene. Germline V gene lookup returns CDR1 SGHTA and CDR2 FQGNSA. The length of the CDR3 is 14 residues. CDR3 sequence (DNA): TGTGCCAGCAGCCGTATGACAGGGTACAATGAGCAGTTCTTC. It encodes CASSRMTGYNEQFF.

This clonotype was detected ten times or more. This chain connects TRBV6-5 to TRBJ2-5; D gene uncertain. V lost 6 bases and J 0 bases, leaving 8 bases between the germline ends. The CDR3 is 13 residues long. Germline CDR1 MNHEY, CDR2 SVGAGI. The CDR3 DNA is TGTGCCAGCAGCCGACATCACCAAGAGACCCAGTACTTC. Amino acid sequence: CASSRHHQETQYF.

The genes are TRBV7-9 and TRBJ1-1; D may be TRBD1 (6 bases). This CDR3 has 16 residues. Germline V gene lookup returns CDR1 SEHNR and CDR2 FQNEAQ (reference sequence). V was clipped by 0 bases and J by 7 bases, with 18 bases between them. CDR3 DNA sequence: TGTGCCAGCAGCTTAGCGCTGCGGGGGCAACGGGATGAAGCTTTCTTT. This sequence encodes CASSLALRGQRDEAFF. The complete variable domain, with remaining parts taken from reference TRBV7-9 and TRBJ1-1, reads DTGVSQNPRHKITKRGQNVTFRCDPISEHNRLYWYRQTLGQGPEFLTYFQNEAQLEKSRLLSDRFSAERPKGSFSTLEIQRTEQGDSAMYLCASSLALRGQRDEAFFGQGTRLTVV.

This clonotype was recorded at least ten times. This chain uses TRBV12-3 or TRBV12-4 with TRBJ1-3; no definite D call. This CDR3 has 13 amino acids. Trimming removed 5 bases at V and 0 bases at J, with 5 bases between. The CDR3 reads CASSGVSGNTIYF. DNA of the CDR3: TGTGCCAGCAGTGGAGTCTCTGGAAACACCATATATTTT.

Concerning this clonotype: This may arise from a read error, as a much more abundant clone is one base away. The chain joins TRBV20-1 to TRBJ1-1, with D possibly being TRBD1 (5 bases). Germline loops: CDR1 DFQATT, CDR2 SNEGSKA (reference sequence). Trimming took 1 base from V and 2 from J, leaving 8 bases between them. The CDR3 extends over 13 amino acids. The CDR3 DNA reads TGCAGTGCTAGAGGGACACATAACACTGAAGCTTTCTTT. As protein: CSARGTHNTEAFF.

The chain links TRBV11-2 to TRBJ2-1; D ambiguous. The CDR3 is made up of 15 amino acids. In germline, CDR1 is SGHAT, CDR2 FQNNGV. Between the trimmed V and J ends, which lost 5 bases and 0 bases, there was a span of 11 bases. The CDR3 DNA reads TGTGCCAGCAGCCCGGATTACAGCTCCTACAATGAGCAGTTCTTC. Amino acid sequence: CASSPDYSSYNEQFF.

In this sample, this clonotype turned up a few times. The J gene is TRBJ1-5, the V gene TRBV12-3 or TRBV12-4; D is possibly TRBD1 (6 bases). The V end was cut by 3 bases, the J end by 4 bases, with 10 bases between. The CDR3 contains 14 residues. CDR3: CASSLGAKNQPQHF. The CDR3 nucleotides are TGTGCCAGCAGTTTGGGGGCCAAGAATCAGCCCCAGCATTTT.

Ten or more counts support this clonotype. J is TRBJ2-1 and V is TRBV20-1, with 9 bases aligning to TRBD1. CDR3 length equals 13 residues. The germline V gene has CDR1 DFQATT and CDR2 SNEGSKA (reference sequence). Trimming took 5 bases from V and 6 from J; bases not matched to a gene: 5. Here the CDR3 DNA reads TGCAGTGCTTCGGGACAGGGCCCCAATGAGCAGTTCTTC. It translates to CSASGQGPNEQFF.

The genes are TRBV6-1 and TRBJ2-5, with 14 bases fitting TRBD2. From germline, CDR1 is MNHNS and CDR2 SASEGT. CDR3 size: 13 residues. V lost 3 bases and J lost 9; bases outside the gene matches: 0. As DNA, the CDR3 is TGTGCCAGCAGTGAGACTAGCGGGGGGGCCCAGTACTTC. Protein: CASSETSGGAQYF.

This clonotype was detected ten times or more. The rearrangement joins TRBV10-3 to TRBJ2-7, with D possibly TRBD2 on 6 matching bases. The CDR3 length is 14 residues. Germline CDR1 is ENHRY and CDR2 is SYGVKD. The ends were cut back, 5 bases at V and 3 bases at J, with 14 bases in the middle. Here the CDR3 reads CAISRKEGLYEQYF. CDR3 DNA: TGTGCCATCAGTCGAAAGGAGGGTCTCTACGAGCAGTACTTC.

This clonotype has a count of ten or more. The rearrangement links TRBV18 to TRBJ2-5, with D possibly matching TRBD2 (5 bases). Trimming removed 2 bases from V and 5 bases from J, with 12 bases in between. The CDR3 runs 14 residues. Germline V lookup: CDR1 KGHSH, CDR2 LQKENI. Here the CDR3 DNA reads TGTGCCAGCTCACCATTTGGAGGCGGGGAGACCCAGTACTTC. Translated: CASSPFGGGETQYF.